A selection of T cell receptor beta chains follows, all from one sample in a study of blood T cell repertoires in COVID-19. TCRdb's table, derived via immunoSEQ multiplex PCR, lists solely in-frame clones and lacks some. The profile shows approximately 88,000 clones, over 65% of them singletons. Sequencing was carried out using peripheral blood. These receptors all stem from a human donor in a cohort sampled during active COVID-19. Both conserved end residues are part of each CDR3. Each record gives: V gene, J gene, CDR3 protein.

TRBV11-2,TRBJ2-3,CASRELAGTPDTQYF
TRBV9,TRBJ2-6,CASSAGVTPSGANVLTF
TRBV6-5,TRBJ1-5,CASSADREDQPQHF
TRBV7-9,TRBJ2-1,CASSLRTSGRANEQFF
TRBV7-9,TRBJ1-6,CASRGTAGSPLHF
TRBV5-6,TRBJ2-5,CASSFAPGETQYF
TRBV4-2,TRBJ2-1,CASSQEPSGLYNEQFF
TRBV4-3,TRBJ2-2,CASSQPGAGELFF
TRBV5-1,TRBJ2-1,CASSPVAGGESNEQFF
TRBV7-2,TRBJ1-2,CASSQTGGFSGYTF
TRBV2,TRBJ1-1,CASSADSGEAFF
TRBV7-9,TRBJ1-6,CASSPGTGVKGSPLHF
TRBV9,TRBJ2-3,CASSVEGTGYTDTQYF
TRBV4-3,TRBJ2-5,CASSPGLAGEETQYF
TRBV4-1,TRBJ1-2,CASSQDLTGHFYGYTF